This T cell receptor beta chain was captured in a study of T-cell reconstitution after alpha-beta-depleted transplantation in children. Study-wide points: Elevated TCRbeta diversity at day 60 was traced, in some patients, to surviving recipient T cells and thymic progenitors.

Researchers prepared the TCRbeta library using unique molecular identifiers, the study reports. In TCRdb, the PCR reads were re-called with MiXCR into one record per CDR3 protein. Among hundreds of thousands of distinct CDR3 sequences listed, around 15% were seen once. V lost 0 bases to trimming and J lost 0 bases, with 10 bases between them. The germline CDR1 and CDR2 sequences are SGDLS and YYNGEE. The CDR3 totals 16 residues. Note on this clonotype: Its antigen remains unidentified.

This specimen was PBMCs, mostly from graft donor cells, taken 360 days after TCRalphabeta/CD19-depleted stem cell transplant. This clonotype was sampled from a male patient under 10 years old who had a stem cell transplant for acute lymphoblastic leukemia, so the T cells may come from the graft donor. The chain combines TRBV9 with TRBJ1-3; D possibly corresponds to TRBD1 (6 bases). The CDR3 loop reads CASSVARTVSGNTIYF. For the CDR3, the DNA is TGTGCCAGCAGCGTAGCCCGGACAGTCTCTGGAAACACCATATATTTT. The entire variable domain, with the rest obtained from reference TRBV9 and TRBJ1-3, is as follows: DSGVTQTPKHLITATGQRVTLRCSPRSGDLSVYWYQQSLDQGLQFLIQYYNGEERAKGNILERFSAQQFPDLHSELNLSSLELGDSALYFCASSVARTVSGNTIYFGEGSWLTVV.